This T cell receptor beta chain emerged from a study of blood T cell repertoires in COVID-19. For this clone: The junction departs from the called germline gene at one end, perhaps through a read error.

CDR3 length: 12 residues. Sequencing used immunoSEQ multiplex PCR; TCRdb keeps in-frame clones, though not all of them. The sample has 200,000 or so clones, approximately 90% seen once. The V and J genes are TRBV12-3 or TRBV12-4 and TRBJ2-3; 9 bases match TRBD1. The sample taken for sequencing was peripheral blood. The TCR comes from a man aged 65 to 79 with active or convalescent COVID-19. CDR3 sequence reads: CASSLHRGRCCF. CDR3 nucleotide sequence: TGTGCCAGCAGTTTACACAGGGGGCGTTGTTGTTTT.